These 11 T cell receptor beta chains were sequenced from one sample in a study of cytomegalovirus exposure and HLA in healthy donors. Researchers ran the PCR with 60 Vbeta and 13 Jbeta primers. Here immunoSEQ multiplex PCR was the method, and the copy in TCRdb shows in-frame clones only, minus some. In the table there are fewer than 90,000 clones, about 76% of which are singletons. Specimen: PBMCs. The origin of the receptors is a man aged 30 to 45 in good health and CMV-seropositive.

The chain links TRBV19 to TRBJ1-1, with D perhaps TRBD1 (5 bases). CDR1 and CDR2 (germline): LNHDA, SQIVND (reference sequence). The V end was cut by 6 bases, the J end by 3 bases, with 17 bases between. The CDR3 spans 15 residues. The CDR3 spells CASSKGVGADTEAFF. The CDR3 DNA follows: TGTGCCAGTAGCAAAGGGGTGGGCGCGGACACTGAAGCTTTCTTT.

In nucleotides, the CDR3 is TGTGCCAGCAGCTTACAGGGGATTTCAGAGACCCAGTACTTC. Translating it yields CASSLQGISETQYF. The gene calls are TRBV11-1 and TRBJ2-5, with D possibly matching TRBD1 (6 bases). The germline CDR1 and CDR2 sequences are SGHAT and FQDESV (reference sequence). V lost 2 bases and J lost 4, with 11 bases in between. The CDR3 runs 14 residues.

The gene calls are TRBV7-9 and TRBJ1-3, with 7 nucleotides matching TRBD1. This CDR3 contains 17 residues. Germline V gives CDR1 SEHNR, CDR2 FQNEAQ (reference sequence). Losses at the gene ends were 1 base for V and 5 bases for J; bases not matched to a gene: 11. The CDR3 loop reads CASSLGSAQGGRNTIYF. The CDR3 DNA follows: TGTGCCAGCAGCTTAGGGTCTGCGCAGGGGGGAAGAAACACCATATATTTT.

In this sample, this clone turned up a few times. A junction boundary mismatches the germline segment, possibly from a read error. The chain joins TRBV7-6 to TRBJ1-1; D call uncertain. CDR3 length: 14 residues. CDR1 and CDR2 (germline): SGHVS, FNYEAQ. The CDR3 DNA reads as TGTGCCAGCAGCGGCGGGTTAGGCCACACCGAAGCTTTCTTT. This encodes CASSGGLGHTEAFF.

As DNA, the CDR3 is TGCAGCGTAATAGGGGGACAGGGAACTGAAAAACTGTTTTTT. Translated: CSVIGGQGTEKLFF. The rearrangement uses TRBV29-1 and TRBJ1-4; 9 bases match TRBD1. The CDR3 contains 14 residues. V lost 6 bases to trimming and J lost 7 bases; unmatched junction nucleotides: 9. The germline gives CDR1 SQVTM, CDR2 ANQGSEA.

In nucleotides, the CDR3 is TGTGCCAGCAGCAGCCTCCAGGGGGCTGAGCAGTTCTTC. Translating it yields CASSSLQGAEQFF. This chain connects TRBV7-2 to TRBJ2-1, with 8 nucleotides matching TRBD1. Trimming took 5 bases from V and 9 from J; bases not matched to a gene: 6. The CDR3 has 13 amino acids. Germline-derived CDR1 and CDR2 are SGHTA and FQGNSA.

CDR3 in DNA: TGTGCCTGGAGTCCTTCCCCGTCCGCCGGGTCGCCCCAGCATTTT. Translated, it gives CAWSPSPSAGSPQHF. The chain links TRBV30 to TRBJ1-5; no clear D gene. Trimming pared 2 bases from V and 9 bases from J, leaving 20 bases between. The CDR3 extends over 15 amino acids. Germline V gives CDR1 GTSNPN, CDR2 SVGIG (reference sequence).

This clone was picked up one time. The chain recombines TRBV7-9 with TRBJ1-2, with D possibly being TRBD1 (6 bases). Trimming took off 5 bases at V and 3 bases at J, with 13 bases between the two ends. Germline CDR1 reads SEHNR; CDR2 reads FQNEAQ (reference sequence). This CDR3 has 14 residues. CDR3 loop: CASSRGQPYYGYTF. CDR3 DNA sequence: TGTGCCAGCAGCCGAGGACAGCCGTACTATGGCTACACCTTC. Complete variable domain (other parts from reference TRBV7-9 and TRBJ1-2): DTGVSQNPRHKITKRGQNVTFRCDPISEHNRLYWYRQTLGQGPEFLTYFQNEAQLEKSRLLSDRFSAERPKGSFSTLEIQRTEQGDSAMYLCASSRGQPYYGYTFGSGTRLTVV.

The chain joins TRBV6-5 to TRBJ1-1; no firm D call. The CDR3 has 16 amino acids. V lost 0 bases to trimming and J lost 6 bases, with 17 bases between them. Germline-derived CDR1 and CDR2 are MNHEY and SVGAGI. CDR3 protein: CASSYSLLGRLAEAFF. The DNA for the CDR3 is TGTGCCAGCAGTTACTCGTTACTGGGGAGGCTTGCTGAAGCTTTCTTT.

The chain recombines TRBV11-2 with TRBJ2-5, with a possible D match to TRBD1 (7 bases). The CDR3 has 17 residues. Looked up from germline, CDR1 is SGHAT and CDR2 is FQNNGV. Trimming removed 2 bases at V and 4 bases at J, with 20 bases between. CDR3 sequence: CASSLNAARQGGETQYF. The CDR3, as DNA: TGTGCCAGCAGCTTAAACGCCGCCCGACAGGGAGGAGAGACCCAGTACTTC.

The rearrangement joins TRBV5-1 to TRBJ1-2; D might be TRBD1 (6 bases). Trimming removed 4 bases from V and 3 bases from J, with 13 bases in between. The CDR3 is 14 amino acids. Germline V gives CDR1 SGHRS, CDR2 YFSETQ. CDR3 loop: CASSPRTEHYGYTF. Written as DNA, the CDR3 is TGCGCCAGCAGCCCGCGGACAGAACACTATGGCTACACCTTC.